A single sample is the source of the 25 T cell receptor beta chains below, sequenced in a study of blood T cell repertoires in COVID-19. Produced via immunoSEQ multiplex PCR; TCRdb's table is partial and in-frame only. The table has 220,000 or so clones, 90% seen once. The sample taken for sequencing was PBMCs or T cells enriched from blood (not recorded which). The origin of the receptors is a young man who had been exposed to COVID-19.

V gene TRBV12-3 or TRBV12-4 combines with J gene TRBJ1-5, with no clear D. This CDR3 is built from 13 residues. V shed 3 bases and J shed 8 bases, with 11 bases lying between them. The CDR3 region is CASSFRDLEPQHF. The CDR3 nucleotides read TGTGCCAGCAGTTTTAGAGATCTGGAGCCCCAGCATTTT.

The gene calls are TRBV24-1 and TRBJ1-2; 7 bases agree with TRBD1. Germline trimming cut 5 bases from V and 6 bases from J; bases unmatched to any gene: 5. CDR1 KGHDR and CDR2 SFDVKD come from the germline V gene. CDR3 size: 13 residues. CDR3 nucleotide sequence: TGTGCCACCAGTGGAGGGGGCGAGGATGGCTACACCTTC. It yields the protein CATSGGGEDGYTF.

This chain links TRBV5-4 with TRBJ2-2, with TRBD1 matching 11 bases. After removal of 4 bases from V and 2 bases from J, the junction contained 4 bases not matched to a gene. CDR3 length equals 16 residues. CDR1 and CDR2 from the germline V gene are SGHNT and YYREEE (reference sequence). CDR3 in DNA: TGTGCCAGCAGCAAGGACAGGGGGCCTAACACCGGGGAGCTGTTTTTT. Amino acid sequence: CASSKDRGPNTGELFF.

This clone was seen just once. This chain joins TRBV27 and TRBJ1-5; D gene unclear. The V gene lost 5 bases and the J gene lost 2 bases, with 16 bases spanning the gap. Per germline, CDR1 MNHEY and CDR2 SMNVEV (reference sequence). The CDR3 spans 16 residues. CDR3: CASSPLVLSGNQPQHF. CDR3 DNA sequence: TGTGCCAGCAGTCCTCTAGTATTATCGGGCAATCAGCCCCAGCATTTT.

This clone has more than one count but fewer than ten. This chain connects TRBV9 to TRBJ1-2; TRBD1 might be the D (6 bases). Trimming removed 1 base from V and 8 bases from J, with 21 bases in between. CDR3 length equals 16 residues. CDR1 and CDR2 (germline): SGDLS, YYNGEE. The DNA of the CDR3 is TGTGCCAGCAGCGTACTGGCAGGGACATCGGCGTCCGGCTACACCTTC. Amino acid sequence: CASSVLAGTSASGYTF.

The V and J genes are TRBV29-1 and TRBJ2-7; perhaps TRBD1 as D (5 bases). This CDR3 contains 12 residues. Germline V lookup: CDR1 SQVTM, CDR2 ANQGSEA. V dropped 4 bases and J dropped 4 bases, with 11 bases sitting between them. The CDR3, as DNA: TGCAGCGTTGCGCTTGGGGCGTACGAGCAGTACTTC. Residues: CSVALGAYEQYF.

The rearrangement links TRBV7-2 to TRBJ2-7, with D perhaps matching TRBD2 (6 bases). CDR3 length: 15 residues. The V end was cut by 5 bases, the J end by 0 bases, with 14 bases between. Germline lookup yields CDR1 SGHTA and CDR2 FQGNSA. CDR3 residues: CASSIGGTLSYEQYF. The CDR3 DNA reads TGTGCCAGCAGCATCGGCGGGACTCTCTCCTACGAGCAGTACTTC. Together with reference TRBV7-2 and TRBJ2-7, the CDR3 gives the full variable domain: GAGVSQSPSNKVTEKGKDVELRCDPISGHTALYWYRQSLGQGLEFLIYFQGNSAPDKSGLPSDRFSAERTGGSVSTLTIQRTQQEDSAVYLCASSIGGTLSYEQYFGPGTRLTVT.

The genes are TRBV11-2 and TRBJ1-4; 9 bases are shared with TRBD1. Losses at the gene ends were 5 bases for V and 7 bases for J; bases not matched to a gene: 11. Germline V gives CDR1 SGHAT, CDR2 FQNNGV. The CDR3 spans 16 residues. CDR3 amino acids: CASSGLRTGESEKLFF. The DNA for the CDR3 is TGTGCCAGCAGCGGACTCCGGACAGGGGAGAGTGAAAAACTGTTTTTT.

Regarding this clone: A much larger clone is a single base away; this may be a read error. J is TRBJ1-5 and V is TRBV27, with D possibly being TRBD1 (5 bases). CDR3 length equals 13 residues. The germline CDR1 and CDR2 sequences are MNHEY and SMNVEV (reference sequence). V gave up 6 bases and J gave up 3 bases, with 9 bases separating them. CDR3 sequence (DNA): TGTGCCAGCAGCCGGGACTACAATCAGCCCCAGCATTTT. Protein sequence: CASSRDYNQPQHF.

The gene calls are TRBV11-2 and TRBJ2-7; maybe TRBD1 (6 bases). This CDR3 region has 12 residues. Germline assignment: CDR1 SGHAT and CDR2 FQNNGV. With 6 bases removed from V and 0 bases from J, the gap between germline ends came to 6 bases. The CDR3 nucleotides are TGTGCCAGCAGGGACAGCTCCTACGAGCAGTACTTC. Amino acids: CASRDSSYEQYF. The variable domain in full, with the rest retrieved from reference TRBV11-2 and TRBJ2-7, is EAGVAQSPRYKIIEKRQSVAFWCNPISGHATLYWYQQILGQGPKLLIQFQNNGVVDDSQLPKDRFSAERLKGVDSTLKIQPAKLEDSAVYLCASRDSSYEQYFGPGTRLTVT.

The CDR3 here is CASSQSGYGYTF. The CDR3 DNA reads TGTGCCAGCAGCCAATCGGGCTATGGCTACACCTTC. The rearrangement uses TRBV14 and TRBJ1-2, with unresolved D. V shed 2 bases and J shed 4 bases, with 5 bases lying between them. Per the germline V gene, CDR1 is SGHDN and CDR2 is FVKESK. The CDR3 has 12 residues.

This clone appeared once. The rearrangement links TRBV12-3 or TRBV12-4 to TRBJ2-7; D unresolved. The CDR3 sequence is 12 residues long. The V end was cut by 2 bases, the J end by 3 bases, with 5 bases between. The CDR3 sequence: CASSLNRYEQYF. CDR3 sequence (DNA): TGTGCCAGCAGTTTAAATCGCTACGAGCAGTACTTC.

J is TRBJ2-5 and V is TRBV7-2, with a possible D match to TRBD2 (6 bases). Germline V lookup: CDR1 SGHTA, CDR2 FQGNSA. Trimming pared 7 bases from V and 5 bases from J, leaving 23 bases between. This CDR3 has 16 amino acids. For the CDR3, the DNA is TGTGCCAGCACCCTCCCTTTGGGCGGAGGGAGGGAGACCCAGTACTTC. Protein sequence: CASTLPLGGGRETQYF.

The chain employs TRBV30 and TRBJ1-1; D is uncertain. V dropped 3 bases and J dropped 2 bases, with 7 bases sitting between them. Germline lookup yields CDR1 GTSNPN and CDR2 SVGIG (reference sequence). The CDR3 contains 12 residues. The CDR3 sequence is CAWRRVNTEAFF. The CDR3 DNA sequence: TGTGCCTGGAGACGGGTAAACACTGAAGCTTTCTTT.

The chain uses TRBV5-4 and TRBJ2-1; weak D call: TRBD2 (5 bases). The CDR3 loop spans 16 amino acids. Germline V gene lookup returns CDR1 SGHNT and CDR2 YYREEE (reference sequence). V lost 1 base to trimming and J lost 6 bases, with 17 bases between them. CDR3 region: CASSLLGFGNVNEQFF. Here the CDR3 DNA reads TGTGCCAGCAGCTTGTTGGGTTTCGGGAATGTCAATGAGCAGTTCTTC.

J is TRBJ2-2 and V is TRBV9, with D perhaps matching TRBD1 (6 bases). Deletions cut 4 bases from V and 2 bases from J, with 15 bases between. The CDR3 sequence is 16 residues long. Germline V gives CDR1 SGDLS, CDR2 YYNGEE. The CDR3 nucleotides are TGTGCCAGCAGCCCAGGGACATCATTAAACACCGGGGAGCTGTTTTTT. The encoded protein is CASSPGTSLNTGELFF.

The chain has TRBV6-2 or TRBV6-3 and TRBJ2-6, with D tentatively TRBD2 (5 bases). Germline V gene sequence: CDR1 MNHEY, CDR2 SVGEGT. V gave up 4 bases and J gave up 1 base, with 14 bases separating them. The CDR3 extends over 17 amino acids. In DNA, the CDR3 is TGTGCCAGCAGTTCCAGGTTTCTAGCTTCTGGGGCCAACGTCCTGACTTTC. This encodes CASSSRFLASGANVLTF.

The sample holds one count of this clone. The rearrangement joins TRBV3-1 (or the pseudogene TRBV3-2) to TRBJ1-2; 8 positions agree with TRBD1. Trimming removed 1 base from V and 4 bases from J; junction bases left unmatched: 8. CDR3 length equals 16 residues. Germline values: CDR1 LGHDT, CDR2 YNNKEL (reference sequence). Here the CDR3 DNA reads TGTGCCAGCAGCCAAGCGAGGGGGACAGGTACCTATGGCTACACCTTC. This encodes CASSQARGTGTYGYTF.

The rearrangement joins TRBV4-2 to TRBJ2-2; no clear D. The CDR3 spans 12 residues. In germline, CDR1 is LGHNA, CDR2 YNFKEQ. V was cut by 4 bases and J by 9 bases, with 9 bases left in between. The CDR3 nucleotides are TGTGCCAGCAGCCGAACAACCCGGGAGCTGTTTTTT. Amino acids: CASSRTTRELFF.

The J gene is TRBJ2-7, the V gene TRBV7-3; 9 positions match TRBD1. This CDR3 comprises 15 residues. Trimming removed 6 bases from V and 6 bases from J; junction bases left unmatched: 12. In germline, CDR1 is SGHTA, CDR2 FQGTGA. In nucleotides, the CDR3 is TGTGCCAGCAGTCAAACCGGGACAGGGTCGTCCGAGCAGTACTTC. Translated, it gives CASSQTGTGSSEQYF.

This clone came up a few times. The CDR3 loop is CASSQDRGISGELFF. DNA for the CDR3: TGCGCCAGCAGCCAAGATAGGGGGATTTCCGGGGAGCTGTTTTTT. The rearrangement uses TRBV4-3 and TRBJ2-2; D may be TRBD1 (6 bases). There are 15 residues in the CDR3. The V end lost 0 bases, the J end lost 6 bases, and 11 bases lay between the germline ends. Germline V gene lookup returns CDR1 LGHNA and CDR2 YSLEER.

The gene calls are TRBV9 and TRBJ2-3; TRBD1 agrees at 10 bases. CDR1 SGDLS and CDR2 YYNGEE come from the germline V gene. This CDR3 region has 17 residues. V gave up 4 bases and J gave up 1 base; unmatched junction bases: 9. The CDR3 DNA reads TGTGCCAGCAGCCCCGGGACAGGGGAAATAGGCACAGATACGCAGTATTTT. Residues: CASSPGTGEIGTDTQYF. Full variable domain (missing parts from reference TRBV9 and TRBJ2-3): DSGVTQTPKHLITATGQRVTLRCSPRSGDLSVYWYQQSLDQGLQFLIQYYNGEERAKGNILERFSAQQFPDLHSELNLSSLELGDSALYFCASSPGTGEIGTDTQYFGPGTRLTVL.

The rearrangement joins TRBV7-2 to TRBJ2-5; no firm D call. V was clipped by 1 base and J by 13 bases, with 13 bases between them. The germline CDR1 and CDR2 sequences are SGHTA and FQGNSA. The CDR3 covers 12 residues. The CDR3 region is CASSLDAGRWYF. The CDR3 bases are TGTGCCAGCAGCTTAGACGCCGGTCGTTGGTACTTC.

The chain combines TRBV29-1 with TRBJ1-4; tentative D call: TRBD1 (6 bases). Looked up from germline, CDR1 is SQVTM and CDR2 is ANQGSEA. CDR3 length equals 13 residues. Trimming removed 5 bases from V and 3 bases from J, with 10 bases in between. The chain's CDR3 is CSVSGAANEKLFF. The DNA of the CDR3 is TGCAGCGTTTCAGGGGCGGCTAATGAAAAACTGTTTTTT.

The chain recombines TRBV5-5 with TRBJ2-7; 8 bases align to TRBD1. Trimming took 4 bases from V and 1 from J; bases not matched to a gene: 7. CDR1 SGHKS and CDR2 YYEKEE come from the germline V gene (reference sequence). CDR3 length equals 15 residues. CDR3 nucleotide sequence: TGTGCCAGCAGCCAAGAGGGACAGGTTTCCTACGAGCAGTACTTC. Translating it yields CASSQEGQVSYEQYF.